The next 12 T cell receptor beta chains were all read from a single sample in a study of T cell clonotyping in hematopoietic cell transplantation. Data came from immunoSEQ multiplex PCR; TCRdb stores just in-frame clones and leaves some out. The table shows 10,000 to 15,000 clones, with about 91% occurring only once. Specimen: peripheral blood mononuclear cells. Receptor source: a human donor who either received an allogeneic hematopoietic cell transplant for a myeloid malignancy or was a related donor (not recorded which). Some clones in this sample may be carry-over from other donors' samples.

The J gene is TRBJ2-7, the V gene TRBV7-8, with D perhaps being TRBD1 or TRBD2 (5 bases each). The germline CDR1 and CDR2 sequences are SGHVS and FQNEAQ. Trimming shortened V by 2 bases and J by 1 base, and 9 bases separated the two germline ends. The CDR3 loop spans 14 amino acids. CDR3 bases: TGTGCCAGCAGCTTATTGGGGGAATCCTACGAGCAGTACTTC. It is translated as CASSLLGESYEQYF. Supplemented by reference TRBV7-8 and TRBJ2-7, the full variable domain reads GAGVSQSPRYKVAKRGQDVALRCDPISGHVSLFWYQQALGQGPEFLTYFQNEAQLDKSGLPSDRFFAERPEGSVSTLKIQRTQQEDSAVYLCASSLLGESYEQYFGPGTRLTVT.

The V gene is TRBV11-3, the J gene TRBJ2-1; no firm D call. This CDR3 has 13 amino acids. CDR1 SGHNT and CDR2 YENEEA come from the germline V gene. Between the trimmed V and J ends, which lost 1 base and 5 bases, there was a span of 6 bases. Here the CDR3 reads CASSLAADNEQFF. DNA for the CDR3: TGTGCCAGCAGCTTAGCGGCAGACAATGAGCAGTTCTTC.

The chain combines TRBV6-1 with TRBJ1-6, with 7 bases lining up with TRBD1. J gave up 7 bases and V 3 bases, and 3 bases lay outside the gene matches. The CDR3 is 14 amino acids. Germline CDR1 MNHNS, CDR2 SASEGT. CDR3: CASSEVQGNSPLHF. DNA of the CDR3: TGTGCCAGCAGTGAGGTACAGGGGAATTCACCCCTCCACTTT.

The chain has TRBV13 and TRBJ2-7; 9 bases line up with TRBD1. The V and J ends lost 4 bases and 3 bases, in that order; junction bases with no gene match: 10. The CDR3 loop spans 16 amino acids. The germline V gene encodes CDR1 PRHDT and CDR2 FYEKMQ (reference sequence). The CDR3, as DNA: TGTGCCAGCAGCTCTCGGGACAGGGATTTACGCTACGAGCAGTACTTC. It translates to CASSSRDRDLRYEQYF.

V gene TRBV5-6 combines with J gene TRBJ2-7; D perhaps matches TRBD2 (6 bases). CDR3 length: 14 amino acids. The V and J ends lost 4 bases and 6 bases respectively, with 17 bases between them. CDR1 and CDR2 from the germline V gene are SGHDT and YYEEEE. CDR3 protein: CASSPPVRGSEQYF. The DNA for the CDR3 is TGTGCCAGCAGCCCGCCAGTGCGGGGTTCCGAGCAGTACTTC.

The chain is built from TRBV6-4 and TRBJ2-3, with 10 bases lining up with TRBD1. Germline trimming cut 0 bases from V and 2 bases from J; bases unmatched to any gene: 2. Germline lookup yields CDR1 MRHNA and CDR2 SNTAGT. CDR3 size: 16 residues. In DNA, the CDR3 is TGTGCCAGCAGTGACTCTGGGACAGGGGACACAGATACGCAGTATTTT. It yields the protein CASSDSGTGDTDTQYF.

V and J are TRBV5-1 and TRBJ2-2; 9 bases are shared with TRBD2. J gave up 1 base and V 3 bases, and 4 bases lay outside the gene matches. CDR3 size: 16 residues. Germline-derived CDR1 and CDR2 are SGHRS and YFSETQ. CDR3 DNA sequence: TGCGCCAGCAGCTCCGCTAGCGGGGTGAACACCGGGGAGCTGTTTTTT. This sequence encodes CASSSASGVNTGELFF.

The chain combines TRBV30 with TRBJ2-7; 11 nucleotides line up with TRBD2. The CDR3 loop spans 14 amino acids. The germline V gene has CDR1 GTSNPN and CDR2 SVGIG (reference sequence). V gave up 5 bases and J gave up 3 bases; unmatched junction bases: 6. In DNA, the CDR3 is TGTGCCTGGGGGGCGGGACTAGCGGTCTACGAGCAGTACTTC. Translation: CAWGAGLAVYEQYF.

The chain joins TRBV14 to TRBJ1-2; TRBD1 might be the D (5 bases). The V end lost 0 bases, the J end lost 7 bases, and 18 bases lay between the germline ends. The CDR3 is made up of 16 amino acids. The germline CDR1 and CDR2 sequences are SGHDN and FVKESK. CDR3 in amino acids: CASSQDLRKGVGGYTF. The CDR3 coding sequence is TGTGCCAGCAGCCAAGATCTTAGGAAAGGGGTCGGTGGCTACACCTTC.

V gene TRBV27 combines with J gene TRBJ1-3, with unresolved D. CDR3 length: 15 residues. Germline V gene lookup returns CDR1 MNHEY and CDR2 SMNVEV (reference sequence). Trimming removed 0 bases at V and 4 bases at J, with 10 bases between. In DNA form, the CDR3 reads TGTGCCAGCAGTTTATCCCCATCCGCGGGAAACACCATATATTTT. Translating gives CASSLSPSAGNTIYF.

This rearrangement joins TRBV11-2 to TRBJ2-1; D not certain. CDR1 is SGHAT, CDR2 FQNNGV, per germline. This CDR3 region has 15 residues. V was trimmed by 5 bases and J by 8 bases, leaving 19 bases between them. The CDR3 sequence is CASSLLFGREDEQFF. Written as DNA, the CDR3 is TGTGCCAGCAGCCTTCTTTTCGGGCGCGAGGATGAGCAGTTCTTC.

The rearrangement joins TRBV6-5 to TRBJ2-7, with 12 bases that match TRBD1. V was pared by 6 bases and J by 6 bases, with 9 bases of the junction left unmatched. The germline V gene has CDR1 MNHEY and CDR2 SVGAGI. The CDR3 loop spans 15 amino acids. The CDR3 region has the DNA TGTGCCAGCAGGCTTGCGGGACAGGGGGCAGGCGAGCAGTACTTC. Its translation: CASRLAGQGAGEQYF.